The 15 T cell receptor beta chains below were found in one sample sequenced in a study of T cells in Graves' hyperthyroidism and ophthalmopathy. RNA transcripts provided the source from which TCR beta CDR3 regions were amplified. Using the HTBI primer set, a first-round RT-PCR was run on the TCR CDR3. TCRdb re-called the multiplex PCR reads with MiXCR, one entry per CDR3 protein. This sample has a few hundred thousand distinct CDR3 sequences; less than 25% occur once, and the top ten carry about 25%. The sample comprised blood. These receptor sequences come from a man aged 18 to 29 with Graves' hyperthyroidism.

Ten or more counts support this clonotype. The CDR3 DNA follows: TGTGCCAGCAGCACCCCGTGGGGGACTGGCCAAGAGACCCAGTACTTC. It is translated as CASSTPWGTGQETQYF. J is TRBJ2-5 and V is TRBV11-3, with a tentative D call TRBD2 (6 bases). The length of the CDR3 is 16 residues. The V gene lost 5 bases and the J gene lost 1 base, with 17 bases spanning the gap. Germline V lookup: CDR1 SGHNT, CDR2 YENEEA.

The chain couples TRBV7-2 to TRBJ2-7; 9 bases match TRBD1. Germline values: CDR1 SGHTA, CDR2 FQGNSA. The V segment lost 2 bases and the J segment 5 bases; nucleotides outside the gene matches: 7. CDR3 size: 15 residues. This CDR3 reads CASSLLGTGHHEQYF. The CDR3 nucleotides read TGTGCCAGCAGCTTATTGGGGACAGGGCACCACGAGCAGTACTTC.

This clonotype was seen many times. The CDR3 DNA reads TGTGCCAGCAGCAGACACTCCGGGGAGCTGTTTTTT. Its translation: CASSRHSGELFF. This chain connects TRBV7-9 to TRBJ2-2; D unclear. There are 12 residues in the CDR3. The germline V gene has CDR1 SEHNR and CDR2 FQNEAQ (reference sequence). The V and J ends lost 5 bases and 6 bases respectively, with 7 bases between them.

This clonotype was counted ten times or more. This chain joins TRBV2 and TRBJ2-7; 10 bases are shared with TRBD2. Germline CDR1 is SNHLY and CDR2 is FYNNEI. V lost 6 bases and J lost 3; bases outside the gene matches: 14. The CDR3 loop spans 17 amino acids. The CDR3 here is CASRPLLLAGENYEQYF. CDR3 DNA: TGTGCCAGCAGGCCTTTACTTCTAGCGGGGGAGAACTACGAGCAGTACTTC.

This clonotype was counted at least ten times. One end of the junction does not line up with germline, which may come from a read error. V is TRBV5-5 and J is TRBJ1-1; D possibly corresponds to TRBD1 (5 bases). This CDR3 has 14 amino acids. Germline-derived CDR1 and CDR2 are SGHKS and YYEKEE (reference sequence). CDR3 sequence: CANSLSGQNTEAFF. Written as DNA, the CDR3 is TGTGCCAACAGCTTGAGTGGACAGAACACTGAAGCTTTCTTT.

This clonotype occurred many times. The rearrangement joins TRBV30 to TRBJ1-5; D is undetermined. V lost 2 bases and J lost 3, with 8 bases in between. This CDR3 spans 13 amino acids. CDR1 is GTSNPN, CDR2 SVGIG, per germline (reference sequence). Here the CDR3 reads CAWSSADNQPQHF. The DNA of the CDR3 is TGTGCCTGGAGTTCGGCAGACAATCAGCCCCAGCATTTT. Combining the CDR3 with reference TRBV30 and TRBJ1-5 gives the whole variable domain SQTIHQWPATLVQPVGSPLSLECTVEGTSNPNLYWYRQAAGRGLQLLFYSVGIGQISSEVPQNLSASRPQDRQFILSSKKLLLSDSGFYLCAWSSADNQPQHFGDGTRLSIL.

This clonotype was detected ten times or more. The CDR3: CASSPQVITEAFF. The CDR3 nucleotides are TGTGCCAGCAGTCCCCAGGTGATCACTGAAGCTTTCTTT. This sequence joins TRBV12-3 or TRBV12-4 and TRBJ1-1; unclear D gene. The CDR3 covers 13 residues. Trimming pared 5 bases from V and 4 bases from J, leaving 11 bases between.

This clonotype was counted many times. The rearrangement joins TRBV10-3 to TRBJ2-7; perhaps TRBD1 as D (6 bases). V was trimmed by 5 bases and J by 2 bases, leaving 10 bases between them. Germline values: CDR1 ENHRY, CDR2 SYGVKD. The CDR3 totals 13 residues. The CDR3 here is CAISSRGPYEQYF. The CDR3 nucleotides read TGTGCCATCAGTTCCAGGGGACCCTACGAGCAGTACTTC.

This clonotype showed up many times. The V call is TRBV15, the J call TRBJ1-5; TRBD1 is a possible D gene (6 bases). The CDR3 has 14 residues. V lost 4 bases and J 4 bases, leaving 11 bases between the germline ends. Germline CDR1 reads LNHNV; CDR2 reads YYDKDF (reference sequence). CDR3 DNA sequence: TGTGCCACCAGCACACGGACAGTTAATCAGCCCCAGCATTTT. Translated: CATSTRTVNQPQHF.

This clonotype was seen a handful of times. The V call is TRBV5-5, the J call TRBJ1-5; 7 bases fit TRBD1. J was trimmed by 11 bases and V by 0 bases; bases with no gene match: 5. CDR3 length: 13 residues. In germline, CDR1 is SGHKS, CDR2 YYEKEE (reference sequence). CDR3 amino acids: CASSLAGQGAQHF. CDR3 sequence (DNA): TGTGCCAGCAGCTTGGCCGGGCAGGGGGCCCAGCATTTT.

A few counts support this clonotype. The chain links TRBV20-1 to TRBJ2-7; D is unclear. With 3 bases removed from V and 2 bases from J, the gap between germline ends came to 14 bases. The germline gives CDR1 DFQATT, CDR2 SNEGSKA (reference sequence). This CDR3 region has 14 residues. The CDR3 bases are TGCAGTGCTAGTACTCGCCCAATAACCTACGAGCAGTACTTC. It is translated as CSASTRPITYEQYF.

In this sample, this clonotype turned up many times. The rearrangement uses TRBV6-5 and TRBJ1-1; 8 bases are a match to TRBD1. The CDR3 extends over 15 amino acids. Germline V gene data show CDR1 as MNHEY and CDR2 as SVGAGI. The V and J ends lost 5 bases and 5 bases, in that order; junction bases with no gene match: 10. DNA for the CDR3: TGTGCCAGCAGTCCTACTGTCAGGGGGCAAACTGAAGCTTTCTTT. It encodes CASSPTVRGQTEAFF.

The genes are TRBV19 and TRBJ1-5; 8 nucleotides line up with TRBD1. Germline trimming cut 3 bases from V and 2 bases from J; bases unmatched to any gene: 6. CDR1 and CDR2 from the germline V gene are LNHDA and SQIVND (reference sequence). The CDR3 runs to 16 residues. CDR3 residues: CASSMWQGAGNQPQHF. CDR3 nucleotide sequence: TGTGCCAGTAGTATGTGGCAGGGGGCGGGCAATCAGCCCCAGCATTTT.

This clonotype appeared many times. The rearrangement uses TRBV20-1 and TRBJ1-2, with D unclear. Germline assignment: CDR1 DFQATT and CDR2 SNEGSKA (reference sequence). The CDR3 totals 11 residues. Trimming removed 2 bases from V and 4 bases from J, with 5 bases in between. CDR3 nucleotides: TGCAGTGCTAGACACCCCTATGGCTACACCTTC. This sequence encodes CSARHPYGYTF.

This clonotype has ten or more counts. The chain employs TRBV12-3 or TRBV12-4 and TRBJ1-2, with D unresolved. Trimming cost V 3 bases and J 7 bases, with 12 bases left between them. The CDR3 consists of 13 residues. The CDR3 protein is CASSFAGSAGYTF. The CDR3 nucleotides are TGTGCCAGCAGTTTCGCCGGTTCCGCTGGCTACACCTTC.